The sequence of this T cell receptor (beta chain) was determined in a study of T cell responses to AZD1222 COVID-19 vaccine. Study-wide points: Clonal diversity was possibly underestimated, and the donors were mostly white British, with more females.

Clones were sequenced by immunoSEQ multiplex PCR, and TCRdb holds only the in-frame ones, with some missing. The sample has 95,000 to 110,000 clones; around nine tenths are singletons. With respect to this clone: Antigen unknown.

The CDR3 is made up of 15 amino acids. CDR1 is SEHNR, CDR2 FQNEAQ, per germline (reference sequence). Trimming cost V 1 base and J 8 bases, with 14 bases left between them. This sample comprised peripheral blood, obtained on day 0 of AZD1222 vaccination. The chain combines TRBV7-9 with TRBJ1-4, with D unresolved. The origin of this receptor is an adult in good health. CDR3 coding DNA: TGTGCCAGCAGCTTAGTGGGCGGGCGATGGGAAAAACTGTTTTTT. Its translation is CASSLVGGRWEKLFF.